These T cell receptor beta chains were read from a single sample in a study of human T cells and chemical hapten exposure. TCRdb fed the RACE reads into MiXCR, producing one record per CDR3 protein. This table has about 170,000 distinct CDR3 sequences, about a quarter appearing once. This sample comprised whole blood, obtained in connection with sensitization to the hapten diphenylcyclopropenone (DPC). All receptors derive from a woman younger than 35 with alopecia areata. Some clones in this sample may be carry-over from other donors' samples. Both conserved end residues are part of each CDR3. Each record gives: J gene, clone size, V gene, D gene, CDR3 DNA, CDR3 protein. A D gene is named only where the DNA matches it firmly. Size is omitted from some rows. Given values are once, few, many or a class for expanded clones.

TRBJ2-7 | NA | TRBV4-3 | NA | TGCGCCAGCAGCCAAGTTTCGGCCCCGGGCAACGAGCAGTACTTC | CASSQVSAPGNEQYF
TRBJ2-7 | NA | TRBV29-1 | TRBD1 | TGCAGCGTTCTCTCCGGGACAGACAGCTACGAGCAGTACTTC | CSVLSGTDSYEQYF
TRBJ2-1 | many | TRBV5-1 | TRBD2 | TGCGCCAGCAGCTTGACTAGCGGGGTCTACAATGAGCAGTTCTTC | CASSLTSGVYNEQFF
TRBJ2-3 | NA | TRBV7-2 | NA | TGTGCCAGCAGCTTAAATCTAGATACGCAGTATTTT | CASSLNLDTQYF
TRBJ2-1 | NA | TRBV18 | TRBD2 | TGTGCCAGCTCAGCGCCGGGACTAGCGGGAGTTAGCTCCTACAATGAGCAGTTCTTC | CASSAPGLAGVSSYNEQFF
TRBJ1-2 | few | TRBV7-9 | TRBD1 | TGTGCCAGCAGCTCAGGGGGGGAACGTGGCTACACCTTC | CASSSGGERGYTF
TRBJ2-3 | few | TRBV12-3/TRBV12-4 | NA | TGTGCCAGCAGCCAAGGGTATTCGCAGTATTTT | CASSQGYSQYF
TRBJ2-7 | few | TRBV20-1 | NA | TGCAGTGCTAGAGCCCCCTCCGAGCAGTACTTC | CSARAPSEQYF
TRBJ2-1 | NA | TRBV4-2 | NA | TGTGCCAGCAGCCAAGATCCTGGGGACGGTGAGCAGTTCTTC | CASSQDPGDGEQFF
TRBJ1-1 | NA | TRBV9 | NA | TGTGCCAGCAGCCCCGACAGGACCCCTGAAGCTTTCTTT | CASSPDRTPEAFF
TRBJ2-4 | many | TRBV27 | NA | TGTGCCAGCAGTTTCAACCCAGCCAAAAACATTCAGTACTTC | CASSFNPAKNIQYF
TRBJ2-3 | NA | TRBV4-3 | TRBD2 | TGCGCCAGCAGCCTTCAGAAGCGGGACACGCAGTATTTT | CASSLQKRDTQYF
TRBJ1-1 | few | TRBV6-2/TRBV6-3 | TRBD1 | TGTGCCAGCAACACCCAGACAGGGTACACTGAAGCTTTCTTT | CASNTQTGYTEAFF
TRBJ2-7 | few | TRBV3-1 | NA | TGTGCCAGCAGCCAAGTTCCGGGGAACGAGCAGTACTTC | CASSQVPGNEQYF
TRBJ2-1 | few | TRBV29-1 | NA | TGCAGCGTAATAATAGCGTCCGGAGAATTCTTC | CSVIIASGEFF
TRBJ1-5 | NA | TRBV7-6 | NA | TGTGCCAGCAGCTTAGTTGGAGGGGGACGGGGATATAGCAATCAGCCCCAGCATTTT | CASSLVGGGRGYSNQPQHF
TRBJ2-7 | few | TRBV7-9 | TRBD1 | TGTGCCAGCAGCCGTAAGGGGGGACAGGGGGACGAGCAGTACTTC | CASSRKGGQGDEQYF